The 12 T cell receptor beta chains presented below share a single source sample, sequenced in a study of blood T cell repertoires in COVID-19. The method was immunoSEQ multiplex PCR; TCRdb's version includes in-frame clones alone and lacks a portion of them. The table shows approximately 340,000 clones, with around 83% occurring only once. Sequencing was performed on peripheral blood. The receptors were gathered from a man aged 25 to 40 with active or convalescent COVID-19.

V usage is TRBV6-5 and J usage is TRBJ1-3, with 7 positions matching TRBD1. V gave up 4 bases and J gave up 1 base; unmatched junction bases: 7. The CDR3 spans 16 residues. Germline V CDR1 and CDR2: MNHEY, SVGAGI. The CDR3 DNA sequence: TGTGCCAGCAGTTCCTCGGGACAGCCGTCTGGAAACACCATATATTTT. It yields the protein CASSSSGQPSGNTIYF.

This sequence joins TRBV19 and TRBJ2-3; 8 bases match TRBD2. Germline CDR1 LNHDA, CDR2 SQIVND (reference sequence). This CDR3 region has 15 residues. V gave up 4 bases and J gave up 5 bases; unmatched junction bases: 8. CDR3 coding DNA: TGTGCCAGTAGTAGTAGCGGGACGATGGTAGATACGCAGTATTTT. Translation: CASSSSGTMVDTQYF.

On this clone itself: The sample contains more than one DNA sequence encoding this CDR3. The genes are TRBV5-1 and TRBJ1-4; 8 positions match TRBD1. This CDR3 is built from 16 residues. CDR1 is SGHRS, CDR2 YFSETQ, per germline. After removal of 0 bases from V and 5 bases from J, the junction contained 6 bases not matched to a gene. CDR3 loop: CASSLAGGTGNEKLFF. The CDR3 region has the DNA TGCGCCAGCAGCTTGGCAGGCGGGACAGGAAATGAAAAACTGTTTTTT.

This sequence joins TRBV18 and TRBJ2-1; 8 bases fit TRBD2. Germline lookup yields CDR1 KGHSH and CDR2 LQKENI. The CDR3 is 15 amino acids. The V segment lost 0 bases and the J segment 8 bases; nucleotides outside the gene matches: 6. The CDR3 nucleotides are TGTGCCAGCTCACCACCCAAGCGGGAGTCTTATGAGCAGTTCTTC. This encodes CASSPPKRESYEQFF.

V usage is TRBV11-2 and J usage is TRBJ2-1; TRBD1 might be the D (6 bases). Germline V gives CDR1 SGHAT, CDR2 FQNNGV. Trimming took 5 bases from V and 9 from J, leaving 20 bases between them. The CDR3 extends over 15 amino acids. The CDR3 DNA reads TGTGCCAGCAGCCTCCTCCAGCAGGGGTTTGGTGAGCAGTTCTTC. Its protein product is CASSLLQQGFGEQFF.

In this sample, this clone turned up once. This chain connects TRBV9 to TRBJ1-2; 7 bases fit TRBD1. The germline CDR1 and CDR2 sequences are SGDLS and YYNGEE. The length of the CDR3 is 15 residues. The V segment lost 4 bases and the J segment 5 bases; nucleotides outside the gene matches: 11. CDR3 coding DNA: TGTGCCAGCAGCCTGGGGGACAGCAACCTTTATGGCTACACCTTC. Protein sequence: CASSLGDSNLYGYTF. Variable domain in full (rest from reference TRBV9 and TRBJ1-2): DSGVTQTPKHLITATGQRVTLRCSPRSGDLSVYWYQQSLDQGLQFLIQYYNGEERAKGNILERFSAQQFPDLHSELNLSSLELGDSALYFCASSLGDSNLYGYTFGSGTRLTVV.

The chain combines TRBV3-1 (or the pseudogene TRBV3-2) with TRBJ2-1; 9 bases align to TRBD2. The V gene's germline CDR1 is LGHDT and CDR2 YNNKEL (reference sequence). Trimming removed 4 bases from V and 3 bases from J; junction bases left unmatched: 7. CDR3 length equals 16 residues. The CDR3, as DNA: TGTGCCAGCAGCCCCTGGGAGACTAGCGGCTACAATGAGCAGTTCTTC. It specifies CASSPWETSGYNEQFF.

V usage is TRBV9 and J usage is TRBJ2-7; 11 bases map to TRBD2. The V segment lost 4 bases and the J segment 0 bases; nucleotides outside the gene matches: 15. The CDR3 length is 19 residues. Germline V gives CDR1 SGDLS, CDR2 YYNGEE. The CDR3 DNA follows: TGTGCCAGCAGCCCTAACCACAGGAAAACTAGCGGGAGCTCCTACGAGCAGTACTTC. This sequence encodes CASSPNHRKTSGSSYEQYF.

Here the CDR3 DNA reads TGTGCCAGTGCCTCTGGGCTTGGAAAGAACGAGCAGTACTTC. Translating it yields CASASGLGKNEQYF. This rearrangement joins TRBV19 to TRBJ2-7; no clear D. Trimming cost V 8 bases and J 5 bases, with 19 bases left between them. This CDR3 comprises 14 residues. CDR1 is LNHDA, CDR2 SQIVND, per germline (reference sequence). The variable domain in full, completed from reference TRBV19 and TRBJ2-7, reads DGGITQSPKYLFRKEGQNVTLSCEQNLNHDAMYWYRQDPGQGLRLIYYSQIVNDFQKGDIAEGYSVSREKKESFPLTVTSAQKNPTAFYLCASASGLGKNEQYFGPGTRLTVT.

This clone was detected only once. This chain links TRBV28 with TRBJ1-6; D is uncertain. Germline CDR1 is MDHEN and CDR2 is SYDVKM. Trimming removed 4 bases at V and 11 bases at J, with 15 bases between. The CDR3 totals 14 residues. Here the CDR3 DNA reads TGTGCCAGCAGTTCTGATGCCACGGTGACACCCCTCCACTTT. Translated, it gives CASSSDATVTPLHF.

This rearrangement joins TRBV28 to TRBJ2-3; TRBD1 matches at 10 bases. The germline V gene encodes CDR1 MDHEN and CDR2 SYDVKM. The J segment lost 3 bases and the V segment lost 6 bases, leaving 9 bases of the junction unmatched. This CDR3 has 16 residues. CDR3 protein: CASSRFGQGGTDTQYF. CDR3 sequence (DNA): TGTGCCAGCAGCCGTTTTGGACAGGGGGGGACAGATACGCAGTATTTT.

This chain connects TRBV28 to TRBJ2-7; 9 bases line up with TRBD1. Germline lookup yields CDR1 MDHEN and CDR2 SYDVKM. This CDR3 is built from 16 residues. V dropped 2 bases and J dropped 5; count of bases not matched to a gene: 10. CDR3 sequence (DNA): TGTGCCAGCAGTTTAGTGGGGGACAGGGAGCACCACGAGCAGTACTTC. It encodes CASSLVGDREHHEQYF. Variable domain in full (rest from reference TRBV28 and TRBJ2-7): DVKVTQSSRYLVKRTGEKVFLECVQDMDHENMFWYRQDPGLGLRLIYFSYDVKMKEKGDIPEGYSVSREKKERFSLILESASTNQTSMYLCASSLVGDREHHEQYFGPGTRLTVT.